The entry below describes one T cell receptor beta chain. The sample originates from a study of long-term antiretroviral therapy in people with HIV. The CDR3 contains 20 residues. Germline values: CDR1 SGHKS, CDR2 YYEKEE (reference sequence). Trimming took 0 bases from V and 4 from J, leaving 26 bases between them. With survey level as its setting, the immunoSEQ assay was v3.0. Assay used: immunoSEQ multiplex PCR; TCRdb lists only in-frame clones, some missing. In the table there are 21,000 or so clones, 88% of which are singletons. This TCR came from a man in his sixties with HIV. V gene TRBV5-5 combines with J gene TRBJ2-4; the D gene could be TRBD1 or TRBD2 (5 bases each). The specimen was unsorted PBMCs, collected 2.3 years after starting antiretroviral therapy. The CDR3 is CASSLAESNPLGDRKNIQYF. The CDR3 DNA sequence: TGTGCCAGCAGCTTGGCTGAGTCGAATCCTTTGGGGGATAGGAAAAACATTCAGTACTTC. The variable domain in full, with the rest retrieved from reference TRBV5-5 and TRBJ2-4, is DAGVTQSPTHLIKTRGQQVTLRCSPISGHKSVSWYQQVLGQGPQFIFQYYEKEERGRGNFPDRFSARQFPNYSSELNVNALLLGDSALYLCASSLAESNPLGDRKNIQYFGAGTRLSVL.